What follows are 20 T cell receptor beta chains derived from one specimen sequenced in a study of blood T cell repertoires in COVID-19. Sequencing was performed with immunoSEQ multiplex PCR; in TCRdb, only in-frame clones are kept and a portion is missing. The table records about 260,000 clones, around 90% of them present only once. The sample taken for sequencing was peripheral blood. All receptors come from a human donor in a cohort sampled during active COVID-19.

The chain couples TRBV11-2 to TRBJ2-7; 8 positions match TRBD1. The CDR3 length is 14 residues. The V segment lost 5 bases and the J segment 3 bases; nucleotides outside the gene matches: 6. Germline V gives CDR1 SGHAT, CDR2 FQNNGV. CDR3 region: CASSPGQEDYEQYF. The CDR3 nucleotides read TGTGCCAGCAGCCCGGGACAGGAGGACTACGAGCAGTACTTC. Full variable domain (rest looked up from reference TRBV11-2 and TRBJ2-7): EAGVAQSPRYKIIEKRQSVAFWCNPISGHATLYWYQQILGQGPKLLIQFQNNGVVDDSQLPKDRFSAERLKGVDSTLKIQPAKLEDSAVYLCASSPGQEDYEQYFGPGTRLTVT.

This clone was detected once. The V call is TRBV5-1, the J call TRBJ1-4; 7 nucleotides agree with TRBD1. Germline CDR1 reads SGHRS; CDR2 reads YFSETQ. The V and J ends lost 4 bases and 6 bases, in that order; junction bases with no gene match: 12. The CDR3 contains 16 residues. The CDR3 region is CASSPGTAPRDEKLFF. The CDR3 DNA reads TGCGCCAGCAGCCCGGGGACAGCCCCCCGGGATGAAAAACTGTTTTTT.

This chain connects TRBV6-2 or TRBV6-3 to TRBJ1-4, with D possibly matching TRBD1 (6 bases). This CDR3 is built from 15 residues. Trimming cost V 4 bases and J 8 bases, with 17 bases left between them. From germline, CDR1 is MNHEY and CDR2 SVGEGT. For the CDR3, the DNA is TGTGCCAGCAGTTCTCGCCACAGGGAGGGAGAAAAACTGTTTTTT. Translated: CASSSRHREGEKLFF.

The rearrangement links TRBV7-3 to TRBJ1-4; D is undetermined. V was trimmed by 5 bases and J by 14 bases, leaving 18 bases between them. Germline CDR1 and CDR2: SGHTA and FQGTGA. The CDR3 has 13 residues. The CDR3: CASSPASTDSLFF. The CDR3 DNA follows: TGTGCCAGCAGCCCGGCGAGCACGGACTCTCTGTTTTTT.

The rearrangement joins TRBV4-1 to TRBJ1-1, with 12 bases fitting TRBD1. This CDR3 comprises 13 residues. Germline V gives CDR1 MGHRA, CDR2 YSYEKL. J was trimmed by 6 bases and V by 5 bases; bases with no gene match: 1. CDR3 DNA: TGCGCCAGCAGCTGGGACAGGGGGCCTGAAGCTTTCTTT. This sequence encodes CASSWDRGPEAFF.

This chain links TRBV3-1 (or the pseudogene TRBV3-2) with TRBJ1-1, with TRBD1 matching over 10 bases. V lost 5 bases to trimming and J lost 6 bases; unmatched junction nucleotides: 12. The CDR3 is 16 residues long. Per the germline V gene, CDR1 is LGHDT and CDR2 is YNNKEL (reference sequence). In nucleotides, the CDR3 is TGTGCCAGCAGCGACTCCTCGGACAGGGGGTACGCTGAAGCTTTCTTT. It codes for CASSDSSDRGYAEAFF.

J is TRBJ1-4 and V is TRBV3-1 (or the pseudogene TRBV3-2); TRBD1 matches 10 bases. J lost 5 bases, V lost 2 bases, and 5 bases had no gene match. CDR3 length: 16 amino acids. Per the germline V gene, CDR1 is LGHDT and CDR2 is YNNKEL (reference sequence). CDR3 loop: CASSQRPGQGNEKLFF. DNA for the CDR3: TGTGCCAGCAGCCAACGTCCGGGACAGGGGAATGAAAAACTGTTTTTT.

V and J are TRBV29-1 and TRBJ2-7, with a weak D call TRBD1 (6 bases). The germline CDR1 and CDR2 sequences are SQVTM and ANQGSEA. The CDR3 has 12 residues. V dropped 6 bases and J dropped 5 bases, with 14 bases sitting between them. The chain's CDR3 is CSVKGELHEQYF. The CDR3, as DNA: TGCAGCGTAAAGGGGGAATTACACGAGCAGTACTTC.

This chain links TRBV5-6 with TRBJ1-5; 8 bases are a match to TRBD1. This CDR3 has 16 amino acids. Trimming at V came to 1 base and at J to 0 bases, leaving 3 bases not matched to a gene. Germline V gives CDR1 SGHDT, CDR2 YYEEEE. The CDR3 is CASSLWTGLSNQPQHF. DNA for the CDR3: TGTGCCAGCAGCTTGTGGACAGGGCTTAGCAATCAGCCCCAGCATTTT. Based on the CDR3 plus reference TRBV5-6 and TRBJ1-5, the full variable domain is DAGVTQSPTHLIKTRGQQVTLRCSPKSGHDTVSWYQQALGQGPQFIFQYYEEEERQRGNFPDRFSGHQFPNYSSELNVNALLLGDSALYLCASSLWTGLSNQPQHFGDGTRLSIL.

The genes are TRBV19 and TRBJ2-1; TRBD1 might be the D (5 bases). Between the trimmed V and J ends, which lost 7 bases and 8 bases, there was a span of 15 bases. CDR1 and CDR2 from the germline V gene are LNHDA and SQIVND (reference sequence). The CDR3 spans 13 residues. DNA for the CDR3: TGTGCCAGTATAAGGCAGGGTGATGATGAGCAGTTCTTC. It is translated as CASIRQGDDEQFF.

The chain combines TRBV15 with TRBJ2-7; the D gene is possibly TRBD2 (6 bases). Germline V gene sequence: CDR1 LNHNV, CDR2 YYDKDF (reference sequence). The CDR3 totals 16 residues. V was pared by 6 bases and J by 3 bases, with 21 bases between. The DNA for the CDR3 is TGTGCCACCAGGCACAGGCGGGGCAGGAAAGGCTACGAGCAGTACTTC. Amino acid sequence: CATRHRRGRKGYEQYF.

The rearrangement links TRBV19 to TRBJ1-2; 10 bases are a match to TRBD1. Trimming removed 4 bases from V and 5 bases from J; junction bases left unmatched: 10. Germline-derived CDR1 and CDR2 are LNHDA and SQIVND (reference sequence). CDR3 length: 16 amino acids. The CDR3 here is CASSRAGTGDSYGYTF. Here the CDR3 DNA reads TGTGCCAGTAGTAGAGCCGGGACAGGGGATTCTTATGGCTACACCTTC.

Only a few counts were recorded for this clone. This chain uses TRBV2 with TRBJ2-5; D may be TRBD2 (6 bases). The CDR3 has 13 residues. V dropped 3 bases and J dropped 5 bases, with 10 bases sitting between them. CDR1 and CDR2 (germline): SNHLY, FYNNEI. Here the CDR3 reads CASSEEGWETQYF. CDR3 coding DNA: TGTGCCAGCAGTGAGGAGGGATGGGAGACCCAGTACTTC.

This chain joins TRBV7-2 and TRBJ2-5; 8 bases are shared with TRBD1. Germline V gene data show CDR1 as SGHTA and CDR2 as FQGNSA. The CDR3 runs 16 residues. The trim removed 0 bases at V and 1 base at J, leaving 4 bases unmatched. The CDR3 bases are TGTGCCAGCAGCTTAGCGGGGACAGGCCCCCAAGAGACCCAGTACTTC. This sequence encodes CASSLAGTGPQETQYF.

The rearrangement uses TRBV19 and TRBJ2-1, with TRBD2 as a possible D gene (6 bases). The V and J ends lost 8 bases and 4 bases respectively, with 15 bases between them. Per the germline V gene, CDR1 is LNHDA and CDR2 is SQIVND (reference sequence). The CDR3 is 14 amino acids. DNA for the CDR3: TGTGCCAGTTCCAGCGGGTCCTTTTACAATGAGCAGTTCTTC. It translates to CASSSGSFYNEQFF. The entire variable domain, with the rest obtained from reference TRBV19 and TRBJ2-1, is as follows: DGGITQSPKYLFRKEGQNVTLSCEQNLNHDAMYWYRQDPGQGLRLIYYSQIVNDFQKGDIAEGYSVSREKKESFPLTVTSAQKNPTAFYLCASSSGSFYNEQFFGPGTRLTVL.

The chain uses TRBV28 and TRBJ2-7, with D possibly matching TRBD1 (5 bases). Per the germline V gene, CDR1 is MDHEN and CDR2 is SYDVKM. V was trimmed by 5 bases and J by 4 bases, leaving 9 bases between them. The CDR3 is 12 residues long. The CDR3 is CASSPRAYEQYF. In nucleotides, the CDR3 is TGTGCCAGCAGTCCCAGGGCGTACGAGCAGTACTTC.

This rearrangement joins TRBV4-3 to TRBJ1-2, with unresolved D. V lost 3 bases and J lost 6, with 23 bases in between. Germline CDR1 is LGHNA and CDR2 is YSLEER. The CDR3 covers 17 residues. CDR3 DNA sequence: TGCGCCAGCAGCCAGACGGTTGAGGTGGGGAGTAATAATGGCTACACCTTC. This codes for CASSQTVEVGSNNGYTF.

The rearrangement joins TRBV6-5 to TRBJ1-4; a possible D gene is TRBD1 (6 bases). The CDR3 spans 15 residues. Germline V gene data show CDR1 as MNHEY and CDR2 as SVGAGI. Trimming took off 2 bases at V and 12 bases at J, with 19 bases between the two ends. As DNA, the CDR3 is TGTGCCAGCAGTTACCTGACAGGCACAAAGAGGGAACTGTTTTTT. This encodes CASSYLTGTKRELFF.

The rearrangement links TRBV7-8 to TRBJ2-7; 7 bases agree with TRBD1. V lost 3 bases, J lost 0 bases, and 5 bases stayed unmatched. From germline, CDR1 is SGHVS and CDR2 FQNEAQ. The CDR3 is made up of 15 amino acids. The DNA of the CDR3 is TGTGCCAGCAGCTTGGCCGGGGACAGCTCCTACGAGCAGTACTTC. Translation gives CASSLAGDSSYEQYF.

As DNA, the CDR3 is TGTGCCAGCAGTCCCCCGGACAGTGTCACCTACGAGCAGTACTTC. It encodes CASSPPDSVTYEQYF. The genes are TRBV28 and TRBJ2-7, with D perhaps matching TRBD1 (6 bases). Trimming removed 5 bases at V and 2 bases at J, with 16 bases between. Germline V gives CDR1 MDHEN, CDR2 SYDVKM. There are 15 residues in the CDR3. Drawing the rest from reference TRBV28 and TRBJ2-7, the complete variable domain is DVKVTQSSRYLVKRTGEKVFLECVQDMDHENMFWYRQDPGLGLRLIYFSYDVKMKEKGDIPEGYSVSREKKERFSLILESASTNQTSMYLCASSPPDSVTYEQYFGPGTRLTVT.